These 25 T cell receptor beta chains were sequenced from one sample in a study of blood T cell repertoires in COVID-19. Clones were read by immunoSEQ multiplex PCR, and TCRdb kept only the in-frame ones, dropping some. The sample shows fewer than 150,000 clones, roughly 83% of them seen only once. Sample: peripheral blood. These receptors all stem from a woman aged 50 to 60 with acute or convalescent COVID-19.

The rearrangement links TRBV20-1 to TRBJ1-6; D is unclear. The germline V and J ends were trimmed by 8 bases and 6 bases, with 5 bases remaining between them. The CDR3 is 10 residues long. CDR1 is DFQATT, CDR2 SNEGSKA, per germline (reference sequence). The DNA of the CDR3 is TGCAGTCGGGGTAATTCACCCCTCCACTTT. It is translated as CSRGNSPLHF.

The J gene is TRBJ2-3, the V gene TRBV2; D is unclear. V dropped 7 bases and J dropped 2 bases, with 10 bases sitting between them. Germline V gene sequence: CDR1 SNHLY, CDR2 FYNNEI. The CDR3 loop spans 13 amino acids. The CDR3 region is CASNPRPTDTQYF. CDR3 in DNA: TGTGCCAGCAACCCTAGACCCACAGATACGCAGTATTTT. Together with reference TRBV2 and TRBJ2-3, the CDR3 gives the full variable domain: EPEVTQTPSHQVTQMGQEVILRCVPISNHLYFYWYRQILGQKVEFLVSFYNNEISEKSEIFDDQFSVERPDGSNFTLKIRSTKLEDSAMYFCASNPRPTDTQYFGPGTRLTVL.

The chain couples TRBV9 to TRBJ1-2, with D unclear. The V gene's germline CDR1 is SGDLS and CDR2 YYNGEE. The CDR3 length is 14 residues. Trimming cost V 4 bases and J 0 bases, with 10 bases left between them. CDR3 sequence: CASSILGTNYGYTF. CDR3 coding DNA: TGTGCCAGCAGCATACTCGGGACTAACTATGGCTACACCTTC.

The gene calls are TRBV6-2 or TRBV6-3 and TRBJ2-4; TRBD2 matches at 12 bases. The CDR3 totals 16 residues. Germline assignment: CDR1 MNHEY and CDR2 SVGEGT. The trim removed 2 bases at V and 6 bases at J, leaving 5 bases unmatched. CDR3 coding DNA: TGTGCCAGCAGTTACGGAGCTAGCGGGGGGGTAAACATTCAGTACTTC. Protein product: CASSYGASGGVNIQYF.

V and J are TRBV9 and TRBJ1-1; possibly TRBD1 for D (5 bases). V was clipped by 4 bases and J by 5 bases, with 18 bases between them. Germline assignment: CDR1 SGDLS and CDR2 YYNGEE. The CDR3 is made up of 15 amino acids. CDR3 nucleotides: TGTGCCAGCAGCTCGTCAGGGCAATCGAGGACTGAAGCTTTCTTT. Its translation: CASSSSGQSRTEAFF.

The CDR3 spells CASSVQAGSNEQFF. CDR3 in DNA: TGTGCCAGCAGCGTTCAAGCGGGGAGCAATGAGCAGTTCTTC. This chain joins TRBV9 and TRBJ2-1, with 7 nucleotides matching TRBD2. The germline V gene has CDR1 SGDLS and CDR2 YYNGEE. V gave up 2 bases and J gave up 6 bases; unmatched junction bases: 5. The CDR3 totals 14 residues.

The V gene is TRBV7-3, the J gene TRBJ2-1; D might be TRBD2 (5 bases). CDR3 length: 13 residues. CDR1 is SGHTA and CDR2 is FQGTGA in the germline V gene. Between the trimmed V and J ends, which lost 0 bases and 8 bases, there was a span of 8 bases. CDR3 nucleotides: TGTGCCAGCAGCTTAACAGAGGGTCATGAGCAGTTCTTC. As protein: CASSLTEGHEQFF.

The chain employs TRBV6-5 and TRBJ1-2; TRBD1 matches at 7 bases. This CDR3 has 15 amino acids. CDR1 and CDR2 from the germline V gene are MNHEY and SVGAGI. The ends lost 7 bases at V and 0 bases at J; junction bases unmatched: 8. CDR3 sequence (DNA): TGTGCCAGCACACGCACCGGGACAGCTAACTATGGCTACACCTTC. Translating it yields CASTRTGTANYGYTF.

The chain employs TRBV6-4 and TRBJ2-1; TRBD1 aligns across 8 bases. The V and J ends lost 3 bases and 7 bases, in that order; junction bases with no gene match: 8. This CDR3 has 15 residues. Germline CDR1 and CDR2: MRHNA and SNTAGT. CDR3 DNA sequence: TGTGCCAGCAGTGAACGGTCAGGGGGCAGGAATGAGCAGTTCTTC. Protein product: CASSERSGGRNEQFF.

About this clone: In the same sample, other DNA sequences code for this CDR3. J is TRBJ2-1 and V is TRBV4-1; perhaps TRBD2 as D (5 bases). V lost 0 bases to trimming and J lost 0 bases, with 9 bases between them. CDR1 is MGHRA and CDR2 is YSYEKL in the germline V gene. The CDR3 runs to 16 residues. As DNA, the CDR3 is TGCGCCAGCAGCCAAGATCGGGGATTCTCCTACAATGAGCAGTTCTTC. This gives the protein CASSQDRGFSYNEQFF.

This clone showed up just a few times. V and J are TRBV10-3 and TRBJ1-2; possibly TRBD1 for D (6 bases). The CDR3 length is 12 residues. V dropped 8 bases and J dropped 6 bases, with 13 bases sitting between them. Germline CDR1 ENHRY, CDR2 SYGVKD. In nucleotides, the CDR3 is TGTGCCATCGCAGGGGCGGAAGATGGCTACACCTTC. Amino acid sequence: CAIAGAEDGYTF.

This clone was seen more than once but under ten times. The rearrangement links TRBV12-5 to TRBJ2-1; the D gene is possibly TRBD1 (5 bases). This CDR3 region has 16 residues. With 0 bases removed from V and 2 bases from J, the gap between germline ends came to 11 bases. Germline lookup yields CDR1 LGHNT and CDR2 FRNRAP. The CDR3 bases are TGTGCTAGTGGTTTGGTACCAGGGATCCCCTACAATGAGCAGTTCTTC. Protein sequence: CASGLVPGIPYNEQFF.

This rearrangement joins TRBV5-1 to TRBJ2-1, with TRBD1 matching 7 bases. The CDR3 length is 15 residues. V lost 4 bases to trimming and J lost 2 bases; unmatched junction nucleotides: 6. Germline-derived CDR1 and CDR2 are SGHRS and YFSETQ. CDR3 loop: CASSRPGQTYNEQFF. CDR3 coding DNA: TGCGCCAGCAGCCGACCGGGACAGACCTACAATGAGCAGTTCTTC.

The chain couples TRBV2 to TRBJ2-2; maybe TRBD2 (5 bases). The CDR3 length is 15 residues. Germline lookup yields CDR1 SNHLY and CDR2 FYNNEI. V was clipped by 6 bases and J by 2 bases, with 13 bases between them. The CDR3 DNA reads TGTGCCAGCAGGTTGTCCGGGGTTAACACCGGGGAGCTGTTTTTT. Residues: CASRLSGVNTGELFF. Filled out from reference TRBV2 and TRBJ2-2, the complete variable domain reads EPEVTQTPSHQVTQMGQEVILRCVPISNHLYFYWYRQILGQKVEFLVSFYNNEISEKSEIFDDQFSVERPDGSNFTLKIRSTKLEDSAMYFCASRLSGVNTGELFFGEGSRLTVL.

This clone was detected only a few times. V is TRBV5-4 and J is TRBJ1-1, with D uncertain. The germline V gene has CDR1 SGHNT and CDR2 YYREEE (reference sequence). V dropped 0 bases and J dropped 0 bases, with 9 bases sitting between them. This CDR3 region has 15 residues. In DNA, the CDR3 is TGTGCCAGCAGCTTGGATGGAGGGTTGAACACTGAAGCTTTCTTT. Translating gives CASSLDGGLNTEAFF.

CDR3 amino acids: CASSFSVSTDTQYF. CDR3 nucleotides: TGTGCCAGCAGCTTTTCTGTTAGCACAGATACGCAGTATTTT. The chain recombines TRBV5-4 with TRBJ2-3, with no clear D. Per the germline V gene, CDR1 is SGHNT and CDR2 is YYREEE (reference sequence). The CDR3 is made up of 14 amino acids. Trimming removed 2 bases at V and 0 bases at J, with 7 bases between. Filled out from reference TRBV5-4 and TRBJ2-3, the complete variable domain reads ETGVTQSPTHLIKTRGQQVTLRCSSQSGHNTVSWYQQALGQGPQFIFQYYREEENGRGNFPPRFSGLQFPNYSSELNVNALELDDSALYLCASSFSVSTDTQYFGPGTRLTVL.

This sequence joins TRBV7-2 and TRBJ2-1; TRBD2 might be the D (6 bases). CDR3 length: 16 amino acids. Germline lookup yields CDR1 SGHTA and CDR2 FQGNSA. The V end was cut by 7 bases, the J end by 2 bases, with 18 bases between. In DNA form, the CDR3 reads TGTGCCAGCAATCCCAGGCGGGGACCACCCTACAATGAGCAGTTCTTC. This translates into CASNPRRGPPYNEQFF.

Of note for this clone: Likely a read error: the CDR3 ends without its conserved phenylalanine or tryptophan. The DNA is left out, because the CDR3 cannot be placed on it with certainty; the CDR3 is given as TCRdb lists it. The rearrangement links TRBV27 to TRBJ1-4; no DNA check was done on the table's D call, TRBD1. Ends included, the CDR3 has 14 residues. Looked up from germline, CDR1 is MNHEY and CDR2 is SMNVEV (reference sequence). This CDR3 is CASRGNRDVGPGSS.

This clone was seen more than once but under ten times. The V and J genes are TRBV19 and TRBJ1-6; the match to TRBD1 covers 7 bases. CDR1 and CDR2 (germline): LNHDA, SQIVND (reference sequence). The CDR3 totals 16 residues. With 6 bases clipped from V and 0 bases from J, the junction kept 5 bases outside the gene matches. Written as DNA, the CDR3 is TGTGCCAGTAGCAGGGGGGAAAACTCCTATAATTCACCCCTCCACTTT. Translation gives CASSRGENSYNSPLHF.

This chain links TRBV25-1 with TRBJ1-6; 8 bases map to TRBD1. The CDR3 consists of 16 residues. Germline V gene sequence: CDR1 MGHDK, CDR2 SYGVNS. J gave up 1 base and V 4 bases, and 3 bases lay outside the gene matches. This CDR3 is CASSADRGSYNSPLHF. CDR3 nucleotides: TGTGCCAGCAGTGCAGACAGGGGTTCCTATAATTCACCCCTCCACTTT.

The chain links TRBV24-1 to TRBJ2-2, with D perhaps matching TRBD1 (5 bases). V lost 0 bases and J 7 bases, leaving 11 bases between the germline ends. The CDR3 contains 15 residues. CDR1 and CDR2 (germline): KGHDR, SFDVKD. For the CDR3, the DNA is TGTGCCACCAGTGATTTGAAAAAGGGGAACGGGGAGCTGTTTTTT. Residues: CATSDLKKGNGELFF.

V and J are TRBV2 and TRBJ2-2; D might be TRBD2 (5 bases). This CDR3 spans 14 amino acids. With 8 bases removed from V and 0 bases from J, the gap between germline ends came to 10 bases. Germline CDR1 reads SNHLY; CDR2 reads FYNNEI. Here the CDR3 reads CASVRDPNTGELFF. CDR3 sequence (DNA): TGTGCCAGCGTCCGGGATCCGAACACCGGGGAGCTGTTTTTT.

The gene calls are TRBV5-1 and TRBJ1-1, with a weak D call TRBD1 (5 bases). The CDR3 covers 13 residues. V shed 0 bases and J shed 9 bases, with 12 bases lying between them. The V gene's germline CDR1 is SGHRS and CDR2 YFSETQ. The CDR3 DNA sequence: TGCGCCAGCAGCTTGGCCAGGGCAGGGCAAGCTTTCTTT. Its protein is CASSLARAGQAFF.

The J gene is TRBJ1-6, the V gene TRBV19, with D tentatively TRBD1 (6 bases). The CDR3 contains 15 residues. V lost 7 bases to trimming and J lost 7 bases, with 17 bases between them. Germline V gene data show CDR1 as LNHDA and CDR2 as SQIVND (reference sequence). The CDR3 DNA reads TGTGCCAGTACCTCGGGGGGGCTTTGGAATTCACCCCTCCACTTT. Its translation is CASTSGGLWNSPLHF. The full variable domain, in which reference TRBV19 and TRBJ1-6 provide the parts outside the CDR3, is DGGITQSPKYLFRKEGQNVTLSCEQNLNHDAMYWYRQDPGQGLRLIYYSQIVNDFQKGDIAEGYSVSREKKESFPLTVTSAQKNPTAFYLCASTSGGLWNSPLHFGNGTRLTVT.

The chain recombines TRBV5-4 with TRBJ2-7; the match to TRBD1 covers 8 bases. Germline CDR1 SGHNT, CDR2 YYREEE (reference sequence). The length of the CDR3 is 14 residues. V was pared by 4 bases and J by 3 bases, with 6 bases of the junction left unmatched. CDR3 sequence (DNA): TGTGCCAGCAGCCGGACAGGGTCAGGCTACGAGCAGTACTTC. Translating gives CASSRTGSGYEQYF.